The T cell receptor beta chain under discussion was sequenced for a study of PD-1 blockade in mismatch repair-deficient tumors. In the study overall: All were previously treated, progressing patients with some twelve mismatch repair-deficient cancer types.

Here immunoSEQ multiplex PCR was the method, and the copy in TCRdb shows in-frame clones only, minus some. The table lists tens of thousands of clones, approximately 80% of them singletons. V trimming: 3 bases; J trimming: 4 bases; junction bases outside the gene matches: 4. The V gene's germline CDR1 is SSHAT and CDR2 FNYEAQ (reference sequence). The CDR3 covers 15 residues. Study-wide results and limits: Tumor-resident clones, often absent from pretreatment blood, expanded after pembrolizumab and then contracted.

A few pembrolizumab responders had their TCRs sequenced. Concerning this clone: The antigen is undetermined.

J is TRBJ2-5 and V is TRBV7-7; TRBD1 aligns across 11 bases. This sequence originates from an adult with mismatch repair-deficient cancer. The source was PBMCs, collected roughly 6 weeks after starting pembrolizumab. Written as DNA, the CDR3 is TGTGCCAGCAGCTTGATTGGGACAGGGGGAGAGACCCAGTACTTC. It specifies CASSLIGTGGETQYF.